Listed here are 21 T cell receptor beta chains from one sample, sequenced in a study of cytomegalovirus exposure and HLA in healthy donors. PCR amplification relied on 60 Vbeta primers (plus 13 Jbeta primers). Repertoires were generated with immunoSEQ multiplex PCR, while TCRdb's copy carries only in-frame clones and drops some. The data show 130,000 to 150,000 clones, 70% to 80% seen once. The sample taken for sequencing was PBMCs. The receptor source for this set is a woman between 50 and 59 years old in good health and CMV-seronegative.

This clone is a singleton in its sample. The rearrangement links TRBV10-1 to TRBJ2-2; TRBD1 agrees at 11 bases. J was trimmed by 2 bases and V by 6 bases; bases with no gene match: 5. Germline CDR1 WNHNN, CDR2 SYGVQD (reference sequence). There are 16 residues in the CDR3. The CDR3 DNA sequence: TGCGCCAGCAGCCCCGGGACAGGGGGAAACACCGGGGAGCTGTTTTTT. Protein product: CASSPGTGGNTGELFF.

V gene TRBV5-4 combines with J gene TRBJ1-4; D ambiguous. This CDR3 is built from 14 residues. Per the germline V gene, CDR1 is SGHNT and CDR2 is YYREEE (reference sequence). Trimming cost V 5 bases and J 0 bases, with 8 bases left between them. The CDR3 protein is CASSPGSTNEKLFF. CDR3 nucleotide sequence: TGTGCCAGCAGTCCGGGATCAACTAATGAAAAACTGTTTTTT.

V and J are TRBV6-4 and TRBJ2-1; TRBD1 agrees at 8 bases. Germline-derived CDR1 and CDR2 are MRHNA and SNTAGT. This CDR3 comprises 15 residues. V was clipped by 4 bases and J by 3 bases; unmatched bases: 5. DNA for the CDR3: TGTGCCAGCAGTGTAGCAGGGGGCGACTACAATGAGCAGTTCTTC. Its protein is CASSVAGGDYNEQFF.

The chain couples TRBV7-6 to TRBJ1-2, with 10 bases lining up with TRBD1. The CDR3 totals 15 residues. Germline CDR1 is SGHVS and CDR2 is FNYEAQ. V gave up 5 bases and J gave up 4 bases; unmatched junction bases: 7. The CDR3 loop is CASSPGQGGLYGYTF. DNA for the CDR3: TGTGCCAGCAGCCCTGGACAGGGGGGCCTCTATGGCTACACCTTC.

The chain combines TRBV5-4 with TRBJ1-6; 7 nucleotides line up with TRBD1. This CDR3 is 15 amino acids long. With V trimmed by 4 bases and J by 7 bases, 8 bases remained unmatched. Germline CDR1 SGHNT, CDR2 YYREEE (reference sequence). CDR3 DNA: TGTGCCAGCAGCCTCGAGGGGGCACGAAATTCACCCCTCCACTTT. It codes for CASSLEGARNSPLHF.

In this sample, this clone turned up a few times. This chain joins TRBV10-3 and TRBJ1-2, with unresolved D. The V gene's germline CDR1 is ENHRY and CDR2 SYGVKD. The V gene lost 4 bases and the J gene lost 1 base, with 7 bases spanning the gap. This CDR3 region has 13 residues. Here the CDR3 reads CAISVGDNYGYTF. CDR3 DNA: TGTGCCATCAGTGTCGGGGATAACTATGGCTACACCTTC.

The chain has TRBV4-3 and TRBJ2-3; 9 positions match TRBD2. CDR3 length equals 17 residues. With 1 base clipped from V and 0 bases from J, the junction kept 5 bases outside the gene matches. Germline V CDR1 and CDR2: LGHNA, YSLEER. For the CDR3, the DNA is TGCGCCAGCAGCCAAGTCTCTAGCGGGGTTAGCACAGATACGCAGTATTTT. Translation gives CASSQVSSGVSTDTQYF.

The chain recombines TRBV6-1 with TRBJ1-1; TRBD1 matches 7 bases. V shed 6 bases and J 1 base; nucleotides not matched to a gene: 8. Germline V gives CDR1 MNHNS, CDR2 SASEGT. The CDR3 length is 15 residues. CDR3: CASSLTGQANTEAFF. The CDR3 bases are TGTGCCAGCAGCCTGACAGGGCAGGCGAACACTGAAGCTTTCTTT.

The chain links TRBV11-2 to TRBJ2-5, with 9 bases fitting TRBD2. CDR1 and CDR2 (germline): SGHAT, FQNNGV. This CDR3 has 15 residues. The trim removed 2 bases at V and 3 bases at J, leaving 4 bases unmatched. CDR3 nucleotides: TGTGCCAGCAGCTTACCCGGGACTAGCAAAGAGACCCAGTACTTC. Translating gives CASSLPGTSKETQYF. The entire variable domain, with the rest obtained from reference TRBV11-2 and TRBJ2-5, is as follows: EAGVAQSPRYKIIEKRQSVAFWCNPISGHATLYWYQQILGQGPKLLIQFQNNGVVDDSQLPKDRFSAERLKGVDSTLKIQPAKLEDSAVYLCASSLPGTSKETQYFGPGTRLLVL.

CDR3 nucleotides: TGTGCCAGCAGCTTAACCGGGGGGGCAGATAGCAATGAGCAGTTCTTC. Translated, it gives CASSLTGGADSNEQFF. The chain recombines TRBV7-3 with TRBJ2-1; TRBD2 matches at 8 bases. V was pared by 0 bases and J by 6 bases, with 7 bases of the junction left unmatched. This CDR3 comprises 16 residues. Germline V gene data show CDR1 as SGHTA and CDR2 as FQGTGA.

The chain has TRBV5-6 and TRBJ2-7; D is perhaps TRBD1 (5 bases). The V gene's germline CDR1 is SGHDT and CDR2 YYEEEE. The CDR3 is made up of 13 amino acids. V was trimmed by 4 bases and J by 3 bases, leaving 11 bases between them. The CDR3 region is CASSPLRGYEQYF. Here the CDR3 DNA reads TGTGCCAGCAGCCCCCTAAGGGGCTACGAGCAGTACTTC.

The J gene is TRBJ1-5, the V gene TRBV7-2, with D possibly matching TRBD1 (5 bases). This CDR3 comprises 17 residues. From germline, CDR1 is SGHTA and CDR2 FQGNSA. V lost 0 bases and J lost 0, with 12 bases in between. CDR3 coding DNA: TGTGCCAGCAGCTTAGCGGGGTCAGGGAATAGCAATCAGCCCCAGCATTTT. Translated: CASSLAGSGNSNQPQHF. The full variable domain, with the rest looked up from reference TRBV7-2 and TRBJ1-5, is GAGVSQSPSNKVTEKGKDVELRCDPISGHTALYWYRQSLGQGLEFLIYFQGNSAPDKSGLPSDRFSAERTGGSVSTLTIQRTQQEDSAVYLCASSLAGSGNSNQPQHFGDGTRLSIL.

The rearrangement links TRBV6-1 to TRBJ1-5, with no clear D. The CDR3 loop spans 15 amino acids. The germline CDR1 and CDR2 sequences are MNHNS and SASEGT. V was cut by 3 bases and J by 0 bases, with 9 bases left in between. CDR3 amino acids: CASSDTQDSNQPQHF. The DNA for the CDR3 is TGTGCCAGCAGTGATACCCAGGATAGCAATCAGCCCCAGCATTTT.

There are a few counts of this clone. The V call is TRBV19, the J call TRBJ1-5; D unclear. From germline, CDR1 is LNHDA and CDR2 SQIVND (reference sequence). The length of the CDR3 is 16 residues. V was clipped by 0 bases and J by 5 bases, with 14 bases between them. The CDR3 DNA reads TGTGCCAGTAGTATAGATCTAGCGGGGATTTATCAGCCCCAGCATTTT. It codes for CASSIDLAGIYQPQHF.

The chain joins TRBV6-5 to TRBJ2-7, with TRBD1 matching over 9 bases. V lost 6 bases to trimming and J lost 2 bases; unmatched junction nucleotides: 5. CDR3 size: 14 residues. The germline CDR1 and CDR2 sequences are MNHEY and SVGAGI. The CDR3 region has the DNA TGTGCCAGCAGACCCGGGACAGGGACCTACGAGCAGTACTTC. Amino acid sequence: CASRPGTGTYEQYF.

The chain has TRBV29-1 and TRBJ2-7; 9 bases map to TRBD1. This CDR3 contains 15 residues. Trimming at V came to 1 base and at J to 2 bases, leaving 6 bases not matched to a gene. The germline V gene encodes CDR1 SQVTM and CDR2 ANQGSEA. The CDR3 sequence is CSVEGGDRETYEQYF. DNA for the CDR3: TGCAGCGTTGAAGGTGGGGACAGGGAGACCTACGAGCAGTACTTC.

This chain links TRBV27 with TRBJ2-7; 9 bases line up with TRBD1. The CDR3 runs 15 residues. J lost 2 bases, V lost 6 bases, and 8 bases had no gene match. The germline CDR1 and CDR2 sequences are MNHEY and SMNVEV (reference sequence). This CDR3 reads CASSYRQGGTYEQYF. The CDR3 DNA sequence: TGTGCCAGCAGCTACCGACAGGGGGGGACCTACGAGCAGTACTTC.

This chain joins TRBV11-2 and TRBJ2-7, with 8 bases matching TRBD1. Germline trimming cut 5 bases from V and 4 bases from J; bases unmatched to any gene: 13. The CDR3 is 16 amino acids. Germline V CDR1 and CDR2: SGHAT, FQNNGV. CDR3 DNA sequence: TGTGCCAGCAGCCCCTTAGGACAGGGCACGTTGTACGAGCAGTACTTC. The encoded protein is CASSPLGQGTLYEQYF. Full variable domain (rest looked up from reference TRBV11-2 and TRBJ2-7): EAGVAQSPRYKIIEKRQSVAFWCNPISGHATLYWYQQILGQGPKLLIQFQNNGVVDDSQLPKDRFSAERLKGVDSTLKIQPAKLEDSAVYLCASSPLGQGTLYEQYFGPGTRLTVT.

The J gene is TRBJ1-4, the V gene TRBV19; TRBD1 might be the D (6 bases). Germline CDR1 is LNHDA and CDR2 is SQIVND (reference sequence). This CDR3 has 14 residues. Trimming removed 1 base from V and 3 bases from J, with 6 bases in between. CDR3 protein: CASSIGTANEKLFF. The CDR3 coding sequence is TGTGCCAGTAGTATAGGGACAGCTAATGAAAAACTGTTTTTT. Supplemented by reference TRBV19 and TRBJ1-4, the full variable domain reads DGGITQSPKYLFRKEGQNVTLSCEQNLNHDAMYWYRQDPGQGLRLIYYSQIVNDFQKGDIAEGYSVSREKKESFPLTVTSAQKNPTAFYLCASSIGTANEKLFFGSGTQLSVL.

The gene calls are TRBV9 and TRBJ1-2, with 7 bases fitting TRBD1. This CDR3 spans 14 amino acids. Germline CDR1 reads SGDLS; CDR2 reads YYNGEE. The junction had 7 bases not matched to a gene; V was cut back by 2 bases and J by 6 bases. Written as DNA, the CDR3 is TGTGCCAGCAGCGTCCGGCAGGGGGAGCATGGCTACACCTTC. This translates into CASSVRQGEHGYTF.

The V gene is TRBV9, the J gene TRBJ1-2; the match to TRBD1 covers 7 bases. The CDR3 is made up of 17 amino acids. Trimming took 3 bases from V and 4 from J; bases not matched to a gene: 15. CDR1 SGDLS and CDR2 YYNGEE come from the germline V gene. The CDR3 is CASSGDGTVQRGYGYTF. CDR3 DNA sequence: TGTGCCAGCAGCGGGGACGGGACAGTACAACGCGGCTATGGCTACACCTTC.